The next 14 T cell receptor beta chains were all read from a single sample in a study of identical twins. TCRdb fed the 5' RACE reads into MiXCR, producing one record per CDR3 protein. The sample includes roughly 470,000 distinct CDR3 sequences, 13% to 15% of them seen just once. The same sample was also studied in work on yellow fever vaccine responses in identical twins.

The sample was CD4+ T cells sorted from blood. These TCRs come from a woman aged 18-29 years in good health.

The chain uses TRBV7-2 and TRBJ2-3, with no clear D. The CDR3 has 13 residues. V was clipped by 5 bases and J by 2 bases, with 8 bases between them. Germline CDR1 and CDR2: SGHTA and FQGNSA. CDR3 bases: TGTGCCAGCAGCCCTCTTACCACAGATACGCAGTATTTT. It yields the protein CASSPLTTDTQYF.

This clonotype was counted between two and nine times. The chain uses TRBV7-2 and TRBJ2-6; no clear D. Trimming removed 1 base from V and 4 bases from J, with 8 bases in between. The V gene's germline CDR1 is SGHTA and CDR2 FQGNSA. The length of the CDR3 is 15 residues. The CDR3 loop is CASSLVFGGANVLTF. In DNA form, the CDR3 reads TGTGCCAGCAGCTTAGTTTTTGGGGGGGCCAACGTCCTGACTTTC.

In this sample, this clonotype turned up a few times. This chain connects TRBV28 to TRBJ2-7; D is undetermined. V was trimmed by 6 bases and J by 2 bases, leaving 17 bases between them. The CDR3 loop spans 15 amino acids. The germline gives CDR1 MDHEN, CDR2 SYDVKM. CDR3 in amino acids: CASSSPEAAAYEQYF. The CDR3 bases are TGTGCCAGCAGCTCCCCAGAAGCAGCAGCCTACGAGCAGTACTTC.

This chain uses TRBV4-3 with TRBJ1-2, with D possibly being TRBD1 (5 bases). The germline V and J ends were trimmed by 0 bases and 7 bases, with 15 bases remaining between them. The CDR3 has 15 residues. Germline CDR1 is LGHNA and CDR2 is YSLEER. In nucleotides, the CDR3 is TGCGCCAGCAGCCAAGATCGGACCTCTGGGGGTGGCTACACCTTC. It specifies CASSQDRTSGGGYTF.

This sequence joins TRBV20-1 and TRBJ1-3; no definite D call. Looked up from germline, CDR1 is DFQATT and CDR2 is SNEGSKA (reference sequence). The germline V and J ends were trimmed by 0 bases and 2 bases, with 20 bases remaining between them. This CDR3 comprises 18 residues. CDR3 in DNA: TGCAGTGCTAGAGATGCCCGGATCGACCGCAAAACTGGAAACACCATATATTTT. Translated, it gives CSARDARIDRKTGNTIYF.

V gene TRBV7-2 combines with J gene TRBJ2-5; 9 bases are shared with TRBD1. This CDR3 spans 15 amino acids. Germline CDR1 reads SGHTA; CDR2 reads FQGNSA. V shed 5 bases and J 5 bases; nucleotides not matched to a gene: 9. The CDR3 region has the DNA TGTGCCAGCAGCAAAGACAGGGGGGTAGAGGAGACCCAGTACTTC. It is translated as CASSKDRGVEETQYF.

At least ten counts were recorded for this clonotype. V usage is TRBV5-6 and J usage is TRBJ2-5; 9 bases align to TRBD1. The germline V gene encodes CDR1 SGHDT and CDR2 YYEEEE. V lost 4 bases, J lost 4 bases, and 11 bases stayed unmatched. The CDR3 length is 16 residues. The DNA of the CDR3 is TGTGCCAGCAGCCGAGGGACAGGGAAAGGGGGAGAGACCCAGTACTTC. Its protein product is CASSRGTGKGGETQYF.

This clonotype is a singleton in its sample. The rearrangement uses TRBV7-8 and TRBJ1-2; 10 nucleotides match TRBD1. CDR1 is SGHVS, CDR2 FQNEAQ, per germline. The CDR3 covers 15 residues. The V gene end was trimmed by 5 bases and the J gene end by 3 bases; junction bases not matched to a gene: 6. CDR3 region: CASSTRQGADYGYTF. DNA for the CDR3: TGTGCCAGCAGCACCAGACAGGGGGCGGACTATGGCTACACCTTC.

This chain connects TRBV29-1 to TRBJ2-5, with D possibly being TRBD2 (5 bases). V shed 7 bases and J shed 5 bases, with 14 bases lying between them. CDR1 and CDR2 from the germline V gene are SQVTM and ANQGSEA. This CDR3 has 12 residues. The CDR3 is CSGIERVETQYF. CDR3 coding DNA: TGCAGCGGGATAGAGAGGGTGGAGACCCAGTACTTC.

The V gene is TRBV6-2 or TRBV6-3, the J gene TRBJ2-7; 8 nucleotides match TRBD2. Per the germline V gene, CDR1 is MNHEY and CDR2 is SVGEGT. V trimming: 2 bases; J trimming: 4 bases; junction bases outside the gene matches: 7. CDR3 length: 15 residues. The CDR3 bases are TGTGCCAGCAGTTACCCGCGGGAGGTTATGTACGAGCAGTACTTC. Encoded protein: CASSYPREVMYEQYF.

This clonotype was counted a few times. V is TRBV5-1 and J is TRBJ2-2; a possible D gene is TRBD1 (5 bases). Per germline, CDR1 SGHRS and CDR2 YFSETQ. The ends were cut back, 6 bases at V and 7 bases at J, with 13 bases in the middle. This CDR3 spans 13 amino acids. The CDR3 DNA follows: TGCGCCAGCACCAGGGAAGTGATCGGGGAGCTGTTTTTT. Translating it yields CASTREVIGELFF.

This chain links TRBV24-1 with TRBJ1-1; 7 bases fit TRBD1. The V and J ends lost 7 bases and 4 bases, in that order; junction bases with no gene match: 8. CDR1 and CDR2 (germline): KGHDR, SFDVKD. The CDR3 is 14 amino acids. CDR3 protein: CATREGAIGTEAFF. The CDR3 coding sequence is TGTGCCACCAGGGAGGGGGCAATTGGCACTGAAGCTTTCTTT.

A few counts support this clonotype. The chain has TRBV20-1 and TRBJ2-3; tentatively, D is TRBD1 (6 bases). This CDR3 region has 15 residues. Trimming shortened V by 5 bases and J by 0 bases, and 15 bases separated the two germline ends. The V gene's germline CDR1 is DFQATT and CDR2 SNEGSKA (reference sequence). The CDR3 DNA reads as TGCAGTGCTGGAACAGGGTCCCTTAGCACAGATACGCAGTATTTT. Its translation: CSAGTGSLSTDTQYF.

The genes are TRBV28 and TRBJ2-3; D is perhaps TRBD1 or TRBD2 (5 bases each). The CDR3 has 12 amino acids. Looked up from germline, CDR1 is MDHEN and CDR2 is SYDVKM. The V end was cut by 3 bases, the J end by 10 bases, with 11 bases between. CDR3 loop: CASSFFQGAQYF. The CDR3 nucleotides are TGTGCCAGCAGTTTCTTTCAGGGAGCGCAGTATTTT.